This T cell receptor beta chain appears in the sequencing data of a study of cytomegalovirus exposure and HLA in healthy donors. The ends were cut back, 5 bases at V and 4 bases at J, with 8 bases in the middle. The CDR3 runs to 12 residues. The germline CDR1 and CDR2 sequences are SGHAT and FQNNGV. Vbeta (60) and Jbeta (13) primers were used in the PCR. Libraries were prepared by immunoSEQ multiplex PCR; TCRdb keeps only in-frame clonotypes and omits some of them. This sample has some 130,000 clones; 75% to 85% occur once, and the top ten carry more than 2.5%. The chain carries TRBV11-2 and TRBJ1-1; D is ambiguous. Sequencing was performed on PBMCs. The receptor comes from a male donor in good health and CMV-seronegative. The CDR3 nucleotides read TGTGCCAGCAGCAAGCCCGGCACTGAAGCTTTCTTT. Its translation is CASSKPGTEAFF. The variable domain in full, with the rest retrieved from reference TRBV11-2 and TRBJ1-1, is EAGVAQSPRYKIIEKRQSVAFWCNPISGHATLYWYQQILGQGPKLLIQFQNNGVVDDSQLPKDRFSAERLKGVDSTLKIQPAKLEDSAVYLCASSKPGTEAFFGQGTRLTVV.